Following are 15 T cell receptor beta chains from one sample sequenced in a study of molecular identifiers for immune sequencing clone quantification. Using its own MiXCR run on the PCR reads, TCRdb lists one record per CDR3 protein. Among over 65,000 distinct CDR3 sequences listed, approximately 23% were seen once. Sequencing was done on a sample of naive CD8+ T cells from blood, with Jurkat cell RNA spiked in. Documented subset: FACS-sorted CD8+CD4-CCR7+CD45RA+ naive T cells. These receptors all stem from a human donor in good health. Some libraries in this study had Jurkat cell RNA spiked in.

This clonotype was observed a handful of times. CDR3 sequence (DNA): TGTGCCACCAGTGATCCGGGACTAGCGGGAGGGCCTGGGACAGATACGCAGTATTTT. Translated, it gives CATSDPGLAGGPGTDTQYF. The V and J genes are TRBV24-1 and TRBJ2-3, with TRBD2 identical over 16 bases. V trimming: 3 bases; J trimming: 3 bases; junction bases outside the gene matches: 8. This CDR3 has 19 residues. Germline V gene sequence: CDR1 KGHDR, CDR2 SFDVKD.

For this clonotype: A junction end diverges from the germline sequence, so it may reflect a read error. The genes are TRBV4-3 and TRBJ2-3; the D gene is possibly TRBD2 (5 bases). CDR1 is LGHNA, CDR2 YSLEER, per germline. The CDR3 has 15 residues. The CDR3 protein is CAGSQEGRPTDTQYF. CDR3 sequence (DNA): TGCGCCGGCAGCCAAGAGGGCCGACCCACCGATACGCAGTACTTT.

This clonotype was detected many times. This rearrangement joins TRBV6-2 or TRBV6-3 to TRBJ2-3; D uncertain. Trimming took 4 bases from V and 0 from J, leaving 14 bases between them. There are 16 residues in the CDR3. Per the germline V gene, CDR1 is MNHEY and CDR2 is SVGEGT. The CDR3, as DNA: TGTGCCAGCAGTTCATTCCAAGTATCTAGCACAGATACGCAGTATTTT. Translated, it gives CASSSFQVSSTDTQYF.

As to this clonotype: This could be a read error, since a much larger clone is one nucleotide away. The V call is TRBV13, the J call TRBJ2-5, with D unresolved. This CDR3 contains 13 residues. In germline, CDR1 is PRHDT, CDR2 FYEKMQ (reference sequence). CDR3 loop: CASSPGSQETQHF. The DNA of the CDR3 is TGTGCCAGCAGCCCCGGGTCCCAAGAGACCCAGCACTTC.

Turning to this clonotype: A much larger clone is a single base away; this may be a read error. This chain joins TRBV4-3 and TRBJ2-1; TRBD2 might be the D (5 bases). The ends were cut back, 8 bases at V and 4 bases at J, with 18 bases in the middle. Germline values: CDR1 LGHNA, CDR2 YSLEER. The CDR3 runs 15 residues. CDR3 sequence reads: CASRPVASGYNEQFF. CDR3 in DNA: TGCGCCAGCCGCCCTGTGGCCAGCGGTTACAATGAGCAGTTCTTC.

This clonotype was recorded once. The chain recombines TRBV19 with TRBJ1-2, with D perhaps TRBD1 (5 bases). CDR3 length equals 14 residues. V gave up 8 bases and J gave up 3 bases, with 16 bases separating them. Germline V lookup: CDR1 LNHDA, CDR2 SQIVND (reference sequence). The CDR3: CASRAAGPYYGYTF. CDR3 sequence (DNA): TGTGCCAGTCGGGCTGCAGGGCCCTACTATGGCTACACCTTC. Supplemented by reference TRBV19 and TRBJ1-2, the full variable domain reads DGGITQSPKYLFRKEGQNVTLSCEQNLNHDAMYWYRQDPGQGLRLIYYSQIVNDFQKGDIAEGYSVSREKKESFPLTVTSAQKNPTAFYLCASRAAGPYYGYTFGSGTRLTVV.

V is TRBV19 and J is TRBJ2-1; the match to TRBD2 covers 8 bases. The ends lost 3 bases at V and 6 bases at J; junction bases unmatched: 7. The CDR3 extends over 15 amino acids. In germline, CDR1 is LNHDA, CDR2 SQIVND (reference sequence). The CDR3 sequence is CASSIGTRGPNEQFF. The DNA for the CDR3 is TGTGCCAGTAGTATTGGGACTAGAGGTCCCAATGAGCAGTTCTTC.

This clonotype has at least ten counts. V is TRBV6-1 and J is TRBJ1-5; D is unclear. With 6 bases removed from V and 2 bases from J, the gap between germline ends came to 11 bases. Per the germline V gene, CDR1 is MNHNS and CDR2 is SASEGT. The CDR3 length is 14 residues. CDR3 DNA sequence: TGTGCCAGCAGCGAAACCGTGGGCAATCAGCCCCAGCATTTT. Amino acids: CASSETVGNQPQHF.

About this clonotype: This may be a read error, as it is one base from a much larger clone. The genes are TRBV30 and TRBJ2-7, with TRBD1 matching over 9 bases. Germline CDR1 GTSNPN, CDR2 SVGIG (reference sequence). The CDR3 covers 15 residues. This chain's CDR3 is CAWSDRGRFPYKQYF. The CDR3 nucleotides read TGTGCCTGGAGTGACAGGGGGCGATTTCCCTACAAGCAGTACTTC.

This clonotype has ten or more counts. V usage is TRBV5-1 and J usage is TRBJ2-3; TRBD1 agrees at 9 bases. V shed 3 bases, J shed 2 bases, and the junction held 7 bases outside the gene matches. The CDR3 has 16 residues. From germline, CDR1 is SGHRS and CDR2 YFSETQ. CDR3 DNA sequence: TGCGCCAGCAGCTCAGCCGGGACAGGGCTCACAGATACGCAGTATTTT. Translating it yields CASSSAGTGLTDTQYF.

This clonotype turned up a few times. The chain has TRBV4-3 and TRBJ1-3; no clear D. The ends were cut back, 0 bases at V and 4 bases at J, with 13 bases in the middle. The length of the CDR3 is 16 residues. Germline-derived CDR1 and CDR2 are LGHNA and YSLEER. The CDR3: CASSQDTGSAGNTIYF. CDR3 DNA sequence: TGCGCCAGCAGCCAAGATACGGGGTCAGCGGGAAACACCATATATTTT.

This clonotype came up many times. The rearrangement joins TRBV12-3 or TRBV12-4 to TRBJ2-3, with D uncertain. The CDR3 spans 16 residues. V dropped 0 bases and J dropped 4 bases, with 14 bases sitting between them. In DNA, the CDR3 is TGTGCCAGCAGTTTAGCTTCCCACTCCTCCGCAGATACGCAGTATTTT. It codes for CASSLASHSSADTQYF.

CDR3 DNA: TGCGCCAGCAGCCAACCCGGACAGGGGATATTGAACACTGAAGCTTTCTTT. This gives the protein CASSQPGQGILNTEAFF. The chain is built from TRBV4-1 and TRBJ1-1; 9 bases align to TRBD1. CDR3 length equals 17 residues. Germline V gives CDR1 MGHRA, CDR2 YSYEKL. The V segment lost 2 bases and the J segment 0 bases; nucleotides outside the gene matches: 7.

As for this clonotype: Possible read error: a much larger clone is one base away. The CDR3: CASSTYYDRSSYEQYF. CDR3 coding DNA: TGTGCCAGCAGTACGTATTATGACAGGTCCTCCTACGAGCAGTACTTC. The chain employs TRBV27 and TRBJ2-7, with D possibly matching TRBD1 (6 bases). The CDR3 totals 16 residues. Trimming removed 5 bases from V and 0 bases from J, with 17 bases in between. CDR1 is MNHEY, CDR2 SMNVEV, per germline (reference sequence).

The chain couples TRBV28 to TRBJ1-1, with D unresolved. Trimming pared 6 bases from V and 4 bases from J, leaving 9 bases between. The CDR3 runs to 12 residues. Germline V CDR1 and CDR2: MDHEN, SYDVKM. The CDR3 sequence is CASSLRSTEAFF. The CDR3 region has the DNA TGTGCCAGCAGCCTAAGGAGCACTGAAGCTTTCTTT.